One TCR beta chain is described in this entry. The data belong to a study of cytomegalovirus exposure and HLA in healthy donors. This CDR3 is 15 amino acids long. From germline, CDR1 is SEHNR and CDR2 FQNEAQ (reference sequence). V was cut by 2 bases and J by 4 bases, with 14 bases left in between. Vbeta (60) and Jbeta (13) primers were used in the PCR. The method was immunoSEQ multiplex PCR; TCRdb's version includes in-frame clones alone and lacks a portion of them. This sample has 95,000 to 150,000 clones, with 80% found just once. The material sequenced was PBMCs. V is TRBV7-9 and J is TRBJ2-5, with D tentatively TRBD1 (5 bases). This sequence originates from a female donor in good health and CMV-seropositive. CDR3 protein: CASSLSPRQLETQYF. The CDR3 bases are TGTGCCAGCAGCTTATCCCCTCGACAGTTAGAGACCCAGTACTTC.